This TCR beta chain was observed in a study of T-cell reconstitution after alpha-beta-depleted transplantation in children (dated by TCRdb to 2016 to 2017). Notes on the research overall: The study quantitatively tracked T-cell immune reconstitution after TCRalphabeta/CD19-depleted allogeneic hematopoietic cell transplantation in children using TCR repertoire profiling. General findings and caveats noted by the study authors: The high TCRbeta diversity at day 60 in some patients was ascribed to recipient T cells and intrathymic progenitors that had survived conditioning. The frequencies of hyperexpanded clones fell over the following months, and after one year, T-cell counts and TCRbeta diversity were mostly attributed to newly produced T cells. The apparently early alphabetaT-cell count recovery about two months after transplant was reportedly dependent on only several hundred rapidly expanded clones derived from non-depleted graft cells.

The treatment or condition tag for this specimen amounts to: allogeneic hematopoietic cell transplantation with graft depleted of TCRalphabeta T cells and CD19 B cells. The transplant recipients were children given TCRalphabeta/CD19-depleted allogeneic hematopoietic cell grafts. The library was built by means of PCR. TCRdb shows the sequencer as Illumina HiSeq 2500. TCR library preparation used molecular barcoding, with unique molecular identifiers applied to normalize quantification of the TCRbeta repertoire. Using fastp at Q25 and MiXCR, TCRdb reprocessed the public reads and kept productive beta chains. Rows with one shared CDR3 protein collapse into an entry with the most common genes and DNA. The sample profile shows about 900,000 distinct CDR3 sequences; about 26% of them were found once. Of the sample, about 28% is held by the ten largest clones. This clonotype was detected ten times or more. Its antigen is not yet known. No base qualities exist here, and no much larger clone lies one base off it.

Sequenced here: PBMCs, mostly from graft donor cells, sampled 360 days after TCRalphabeta/CD19-depleted stem cell transplant. The clonotype comes from a boy under two years old who had a stem cell transplant for SCID, so the T cells may come from the graft donor.

The nucleotide sequence is TGCAGTGCTTACCCGGCAGGGAGCAACGAGCAGTACTTC. The translation is CSAYPAGSNEQYF. The chain is assembled from TRBV20-1 and TRBJ2-7; the D element might be TRBD1 or TRBD2, as each aligns at 5 bases. The CDR3, from cysteine to phenylalanine, totals 13 residues. The entry retains the CDR3 DNA only, 39 bases that are in frame from base 1. CDR1 is given as DFQATT and CDR2 as SNEGSKA, both from the germline V gene (reference sequence). V loses 5 bases of germline sequence and J loses 5 bases, and the interval between the two ends is 16 bases.